These 10 T cell receptor beta chains came from one sample sequenced in a study of blood T cell repertoires in COVID-19. This table comes from immunoSEQ multiplex PCR, and its TCRdb copy is limited to in-frame clones, with some not included. The sample contains about 180,000 clones, 86% of which appear only once. Sequenced input: PBMCs or T cells enriched from blood (not recorded which). The receptor set was obtained from a woman in her 30s who had recovered from COVID-19.

This chain connects TRBV28 to TRBJ1-1; the D gene is possibly TRBD1 (6 bases). In germline, CDR1 is MDHEN, CDR2 SYDVKM. This CDR3 contains 18 residues. Trimming shortened V by 6 bases and J by 3 bases, and 26 bases separated the two germline ends. This CDR3 is CASSLIRTFRGLHTEAFF. The CDR3, as DNA: TGTGCCAGCAGCCTAATCCGGACATTCAGGGGCCTCCACACTGAAGCTTTCTTT. Full variable domain (remainder filled in from reference TRBV28 and TRBJ1-1): DVKVTQSSRYLVKRTGEKVFLECVQDMDHENMFWYRQDPGLGLRLIYFSYDVKMKEKGDIPEGYSVSREKKERFSLILESASTNQTSMYLCASSLIRTFRGLHTEAFFGQGTRLTVV.

This chain connects TRBV6-2 or TRBV6-3 to TRBJ2-2; no clear D gene. The CDR3 loop spans 13 amino acids. V lost 3 bases and J lost 4, with 6 bases in between. CDR1 and CDR2 from the germline V gene are MNHEY and SVGEGT. Here the CDR3 reads CASSYLITGELFF. The CDR3 bases are TGTGCCAGCAGTTATCTTATCACCGGGGAGCTGTTTTTT.

The V gene is TRBV5-4, the J gene TRBJ2-7; TRBD2 agrees at 14 bases. This CDR3 is built from 17 residues. V lost 4 bases to trimming and J lost 1 base; unmatched junction nucleotides: 7. In germline, CDR1 is SGHNT, CDR2 YYREEE (reference sequence). The DNA of the CDR3 is TGTGCCAGCAGCCCCGGGACTAGCGGGAGCTTATCCTACGAGCAGTACTTC. Translation gives CASSPGTSGSLSYEQYF.

The chain carries TRBV3-1 (or the pseudogene TRBV3-2) and TRBJ2-2, with TRBD1 matching 8 bases. The CDR3 spans 15 residues. The V and J ends lost 5 bases and 7 bases, in that order; junction bases with no gene match: 9. Germline V gene sequence: CDR1 LGHDT, CDR2 YNNKEL (reference sequence). This CDR3 is CASSAQGASVGELFF. CDR3 in DNA: TGTGCCAGCAGCGCTCAGGGGGCGTCGGTCGGGGAGCTGTTTTTT.

The chain joins TRBV27 to TRBJ2-7; 7 bases are shared with TRBD2. The V segment lost 2 bases and the J segment 1 base; nucleotides outside the gene matches: 2. Germline V gene lookup returns CDR1 MNHEY and CDR2 SMNVEV (reference sequence). The CDR3 contains 14 residues. The CDR3 loop reads CASSLGRGSYEQYF. The CDR3 DNA reads as TGTGCCAGCAGTTTAGGGCGGGGGTCCTACGAGCAGTACTTC.

The CDR3 DNA is TGTGCCAGCAGCCCCCTGGGGAGCGAGCAGTACTTC. Its protein product is CASSPLGSEQYF. The chain couples TRBV5-5 to TRBJ2-7; weak D call: TRBD2 (5 bases). The germline V gene encodes CDR1 SGHKS and CDR2 YYEKEE (reference sequence). The V end was cut by 4 bases, the J end by 6 bases, with 11 bases between. CDR3 size: 12 residues.

The rearrangement joins TRBV9 to TRBJ2-2; 13 bases agree with TRBD2. Losses at the gene ends were 3 bases for V and 5 bases for J; bases not matched to a gene: 7. CDR1 and CDR2 from the germline V gene are SGDLS and YYNGEE. The CDR3 consists of 17 residues. Here the CDR3 reads CASSGATSGRWTGELFF. The CDR3 DNA reads as TGTGCCAGCAGCGGAGCGACTAGCGGGAGGTGGACCGGGGAGCTGTTTTTT. The variable domain in full, completed from reference TRBV9 and TRBJ2-2, reads DSGVTQTPKHLITATGQRVTLRCSPRSGDLSVYWYQQSLDQGLQFLIQYYNGEERAKGNILERFSAQQFPDLHSELNLSSLELGDSALYFCASSGATSGRWTGELFFGEGSRLTVL.

V gene TRBV6-5 combines with J gene TRBJ1-1; D unresolved. The CDR3 is 11 amino acids. Trimming cost V 2 bases and J 11 bases, with 9 bases left between them. The germline gives CDR1 MNHEY, CDR2 SVGAGI. This chain's CDR3 is CASSYGGGAFF. The CDR3, as DNA: TGTGCCAGCAGTTACGGCGGAGGGGCTTTCTTT.

This rearrangement joins TRBV7-9 to TRBJ2-2; 8 bases line up with TRBD2. The length of the CDR3 is 15 residues. V lost 3 bases, J lost 4 bases, and 4 bases stayed unmatched. Per the germline V gene, CDR1 is SEHNR and CDR2 is FQNEAQ (reference sequence). Written as DNA, the CDR3 is TGTGCCAGCAGCTTGTCCCGGGAGGGCACCGGGGAGCTGTTTTTT. It translates to CASSLSREGTGELFF.

The CDR3 loop is CASGPGQGIYYEQFF. The CDR3 DNA sequence: TGTGCTAGTGGGCCGGGACAGGGGATTTACTATGAGCAGTTCTTC. This sequence joins TRBV12-5 and TRBJ2-1; the match to TRBD1 covers 10 bases. The CDR3 totals 15 residues. CDR1 and CDR2 (germline): LGHNT, FRNRAP. Germline trimming cut 6 bases from V and 8 bases from J; bases unmatched to any gene: 10.